These 14 T cell receptor beta chains were sequenced from one sample in a study of blood T cell repertoires in COVID-19. Data came from immunoSEQ multiplex PCR; TCRdb stores just in-frame clones and leaves some out. The table includes around 230,000 clones, roughly 86% detected once. Sequenced material: PBMCs or T cells enriched from blood (not recorded which). These receptors were collected from a woman aged 40 to 49 with acute COVID-19.

This chain connects TRBV6-5 to TRBJ2-5; 11 bases agree with TRBD2. CDR3 length equals 16 residues. Germline-derived CDR1 and CDR2 are MNHEY and SVGAGI. V lost 0 bases and J lost 5; bases outside the gene matches: 5. The CDR3 is CASSYSRVAGGETQYF. The CDR3, as DNA: TGTGCCAGCAGTTACTCCCGAGTAGCGGGAGGGGAGACCCAGTACTTC.

CDR3 bases: TGTGCCAGCAGTGCCCCGGGACAGGGTACAGATACGCAGTATTTT. As protein: CASSAPGQGTDTQYF. This chain connects TRBV2 to TRBJ2-3; 9 nucleotides match TRBD1. This CDR3 spans 15 amino acids. Looked up from germline, CDR1 is SNHLY and CDR2 is FYNNEI. V lost 4 bases to trimming and J lost 3 bases; unmatched junction nucleotides: 5.

J is TRBJ2-7 and V is TRBV5-6; D is undetermined. Trimming stripped 1 base from V and 6 bases from J, with 8 bases between. The V gene's germline CDR1 is SGHDT and CDR2 YYEEEE. This CDR3 spans 12 amino acids. For the CDR3, the DNA is TGTGCCAGCAGCTTGCAGGAAACCGAGCAGTACTTC. It encodes CASSLQETEQYF.

This sequence joins TRBV2 and TRBJ2-7, with TRBD2 matching 8 bases. With 2 bases clipped from V and 9 bases from J, the junction kept 6 bases outside the gene matches. Germline CDR1 reads SNHLY; CDR2 reads FYNNEI. The CDR3 is 13 amino acids. The CDR3 here is CASSELRGGRQYF. The CDR3 DNA follows: TGTGCCAGCAGTGAACTTCGGGGGGGGCGGCAGTACTTC.

On this clone: Germline is not matched at one junction end, which may reflect a read error. The chain links TRBV7-9 to TRBJ2-3, with 9 bases aligning to TRBD2. Germline V gene sequence: CDR1 SEHNR, CDR2 FQNEAQ (reference sequence). CDR3 size: 16 residues. The CDR3 region is CASSLAGEAGPNAQYF. In DNA form, the CDR3 reads TGTGCCAGCAGTTTAGCGGGAGAGGCCGGTCCTAATGCGCAGTATTTT.

V and J are TRBV28 and TRBJ1-5, with 10 bases lining up with TRBD1. CDR1 MDHEN and CDR2 SYDVKM come from the germline V gene. The V and J ends lost 4 bases and 5 bases, in that order; junction bases with no gene match: 5. The CDR3 is 15 residues long. CDR3 DNA sequence: TGTGCCAGCAGTTCGGGGACAGGGGTGCATCAGCCCCAGCATTTT. It translates to CASSSGTGVHQPQHF.

V usage is TRBV3-1 (or the pseudogene TRBV3-2) and J usage is TRBJ1-4, with a weak D call TRBD1 (5 bases). The CDR3 runs 15 residues. Germline V CDR1 and CDR2: LGHDT, YNNKEL (reference sequence). Trimming cost V 1 base and J 5 bases, with 11 bases left between them. The CDR3 coding sequence is TGTGCCAGCAGCCAAGTCCTGAACAGGAATGAAAAACTGTTTTTT. This sequence encodes CASSQVLNRNEKLFF.

The CDR3 protein is CASSVSVERTDTQYF. The DNA of the CDR3 is TGTGCCAGTAGTGTTAGCGTGGAGCGCACAGATACGCAGTATTTT. The gene calls are TRBV19 and TRBJ2-3, with a possible D match to TRBD2 (5 bases). The germline V gene has CDR1 LNHDA and CDR2 SQIVND (reference sequence). Trimming removed 5 bases from V and 1 base from J, with 13 bases in between. The CDR3 is 15 residues long.

This rearrangement joins TRBV29-1 to TRBJ1-1; D may be TRBD1 (6 bases). The germline V and J ends were trimmed by 5 bases and 5 bases, with 18 bases remaining between them. The CDR3 is 14 amino acids. Germline CDR1 and CDR2: SQVTM and ANQGSEA. CDR3 coding DNA: TGCAGCGTTCTTCTCAGGGGAAGCCATACTGAAGCTTTCTTT. This translates into CSVLLRGSHTEAFF.

About this clone: At one boundary the junction diverges from the germline segment, which might be a read error. The gene calls are TRBV5-3 and TRBJ1-1; D remains unclear. TRBV5-3 is assigned to the ORF class and has an uncertain function. The CDR3 is 9 amino acids. The CDR3 bases are TGTGCCAGAAGCTACCGGGATCAATTT. Its translation is CARSYRDQF.

The rearrangement joins TRBV6-5 to TRBJ1-1; a possible D gene is TRBD1 (5 bases). Between the trimmed V and J ends, which lost 5 bases and 1 base, there was a span of 11 bases. Looked up from germline, CDR1 is MNHEY and CDR2 is SVGAGI. The CDR3 extends over 14 amino acids. The CDR3 here is CASSTPDRNTEAFF. The DNA of the CDR3 is TGTGCCAGCAGTACTCCCGACAGGAACACTGAAGCTTTCTTT.

This clone showed up just once. The gene calls are TRBV10-2 and TRBJ2-6; D is perhaps TRBD2 (6 bases). Trimming took 7 bases from V and 0 from J, leaving 10 bases between them. CDR3 length: 15 residues. Germline V gene sequence: CDR1 WSHSY, CDR2 SAAADI. The CDR3 DNA reads as TGCGCCAGCATGGCGGGAAACTCTGGGGCCAACGTCCTGACTTTC. It yields the protein CASMAGNSGANVLTF.

The chain carries TRBV6-6 and TRBJ2-5, with 8 bases lining up with TRBD1. CDR3 size: 15 residues. Germline lookup yields CDR1 MNHNY and CDR2 SVGAGI (reference sequence). J gave up 0 bases and V 6 bases, and 6 bases lay outside the gene matches. CDR3 nucleotides: TGTGCCAGCAGCTCGACAGGGGTGTACCAAGAGACCCAGTACTTC. Protein product: CASSSTGVYQETQYF.

This sequence joins TRBV5-1 and TRBJ1-1; D is perhaps TRBD1 (6 bases). This CDR3 has 15 residues. The germline gives CDR1 SGHRS, CDR2 YFSETQ. V lost 2 bases to trimming and J lost 0 bases, with 11 bases between them. The CDR3 DNA follows: TGCGCCAGCAGCTTATCAGGGGAAATGAACACTGAAGCTTTCTTT. The encoded protein is CASSLSGEMNTEAFF.